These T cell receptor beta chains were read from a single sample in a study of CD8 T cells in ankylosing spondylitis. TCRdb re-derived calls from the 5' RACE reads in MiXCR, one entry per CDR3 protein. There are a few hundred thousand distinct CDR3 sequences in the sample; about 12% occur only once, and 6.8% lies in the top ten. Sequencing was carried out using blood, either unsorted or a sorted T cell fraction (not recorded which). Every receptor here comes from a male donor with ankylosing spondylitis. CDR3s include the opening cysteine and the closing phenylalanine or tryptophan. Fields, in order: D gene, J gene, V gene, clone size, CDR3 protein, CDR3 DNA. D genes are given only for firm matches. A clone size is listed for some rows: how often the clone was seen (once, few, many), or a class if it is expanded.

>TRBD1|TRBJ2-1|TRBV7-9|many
CASSLPGQVYNEQFF
TGTGCCAGCAGCTTACCGGGACAGGTTTACAATGAGCAGTTCTTC
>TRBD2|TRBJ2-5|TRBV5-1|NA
CASSLGTSGRIGETQYF
TGCGCCAGCAGCCTTGGGACTAGCGGGAGAATAGGAGAGACCCAGTACTTC
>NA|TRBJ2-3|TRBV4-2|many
CASSQAPVSATDTQYF
TGTGCCAGCAGCCAAGCTCCGGTTAGCGCCACAGATACGCAGTATTTT
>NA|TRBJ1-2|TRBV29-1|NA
CSVAGDTTNYGYTF
TGCAGCGTAGCCGGGGACACTACTAACTATGGCTACACCTTC
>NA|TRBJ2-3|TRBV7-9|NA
CASSTPSVDTQYF
TGTGCCAGCAGCACGCCTAGTGTAGATACGCAGTATTTT
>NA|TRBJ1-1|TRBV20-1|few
CSASGGHANTEAFF
TGCAGTGCTTCCGGGGGACACGCGAACACTGAAGCTTTCTTT
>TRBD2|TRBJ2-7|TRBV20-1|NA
CSARPSGSYEQYF
TGCAGTGCTAGGCCTAGCGGGAGCTACGAGCAGTACTTC
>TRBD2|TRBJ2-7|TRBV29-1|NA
CSVDQLGLAIYEQYF
TGCAGCGTTGATCAGTTAGGACTAGCCATCTACGAGCAGTACTTC
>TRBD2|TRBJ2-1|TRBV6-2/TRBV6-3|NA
CASRPLGLAEYNEQFF
TGTGCCAGCAGACCCCTCGGACTAGCGGAATACAATGAGCAGTTCTTC
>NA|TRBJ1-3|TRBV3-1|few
CASSQITGRPGNTIYF
TGTGCCAGCAGCCAGATAACAGGGCGTCCGGGAAACACCATATATTTT
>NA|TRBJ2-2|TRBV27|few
CASGRYKTGELFF
TGTGCCTCGGGAAGGTATAAAACCGGGGAGCTGTTTTTT
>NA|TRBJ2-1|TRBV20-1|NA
CSASHYRAGEYNEQFF
TGCAGTGCTAGTCACTATAGGGCAGGGGAATACAATGAGCAGTTCTTC
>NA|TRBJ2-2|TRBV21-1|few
CASSNLLGTGKNTGELFF
TGTGCCAGCAGCAACCTCTTGGGGACAGGAAAGAACACCGGGGAGCTGTTTTTT
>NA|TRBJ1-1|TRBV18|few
CASSPTGFNTEAFF
TGTGCCAGCTCACCGACAGGCTTTAACACTGAAGCTTTCTTT
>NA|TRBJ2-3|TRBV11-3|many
CASSPDADTQYF
TGTGCCAGCAGCCCAGATGCAGATACGCAGTATTTT
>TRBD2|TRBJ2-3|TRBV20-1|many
CSAQRLAGVATQYF
TGCAGTGCCCAAAGACTAGCGGGAGTTGCTACGCAGTATTTT
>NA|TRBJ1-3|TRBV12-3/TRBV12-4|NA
CASSLQVDTIYF
TGTGCCAGCAGTTTACAGGTCGACACCATATATTTT
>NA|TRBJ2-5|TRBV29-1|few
CSVEEGAGIQETQYF
TGCAGCGTTGAAGAGGGGGCTGGGATCCAAGAGACCCAGTACTTC
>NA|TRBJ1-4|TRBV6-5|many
CASSYSVSTNEKLFF
TGTGCCAGCAGTTACTCGGTCTCAACTAATGAAAAACTGTTTTTT
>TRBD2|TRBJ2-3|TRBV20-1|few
CSTSGVTDTQYF
TGCAGCACTAGCGGGGTCACAGATACGCAGTATTTT
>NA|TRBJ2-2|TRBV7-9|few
CASSLLAQGPTGELFF
TGTGCCAGCAGCTTGTTGGCCCAGGGGCCGACCGGGGAGCTGTTTTTT
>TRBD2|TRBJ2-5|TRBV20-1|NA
CSAHRLAGGSQETQYF
TGCAGTGCACACAGACTAGCGGGAGGGTCCCAAGAGACCCAGTACTTC
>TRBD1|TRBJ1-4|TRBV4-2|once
CASSQVGQATNEKLFF
TGTGCCAGCAGCCAAGTTGGACAGGCAACTAATGAAAAACTGTTTTTT
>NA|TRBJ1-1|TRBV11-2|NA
CASSQDSLYTEAFF
TGTGCCAGCAGCCAGGACAGTTTGTACACTGAAGCTTTCTTT
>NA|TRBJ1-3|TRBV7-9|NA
CASSLGEDTIYF
TGTGCCAGCAGCCTAGGGGAAGACACCATATATTTT